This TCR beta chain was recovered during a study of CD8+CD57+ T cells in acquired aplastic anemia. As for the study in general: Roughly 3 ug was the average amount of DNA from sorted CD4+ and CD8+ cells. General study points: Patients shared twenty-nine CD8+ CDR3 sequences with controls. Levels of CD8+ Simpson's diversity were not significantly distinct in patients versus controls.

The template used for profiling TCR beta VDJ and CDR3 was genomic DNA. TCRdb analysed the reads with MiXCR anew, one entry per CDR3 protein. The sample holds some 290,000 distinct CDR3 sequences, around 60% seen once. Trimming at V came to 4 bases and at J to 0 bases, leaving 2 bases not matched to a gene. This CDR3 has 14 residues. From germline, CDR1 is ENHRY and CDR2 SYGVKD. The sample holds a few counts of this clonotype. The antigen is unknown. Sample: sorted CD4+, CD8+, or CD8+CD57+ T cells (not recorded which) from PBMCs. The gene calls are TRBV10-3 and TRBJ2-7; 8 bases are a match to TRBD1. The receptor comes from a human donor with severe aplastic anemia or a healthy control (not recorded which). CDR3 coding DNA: TGTGCCATCAGTGGTACAGGGGGCTCCTACGAGCAGTACTTC. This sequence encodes CAISGTGGSYEQYF.